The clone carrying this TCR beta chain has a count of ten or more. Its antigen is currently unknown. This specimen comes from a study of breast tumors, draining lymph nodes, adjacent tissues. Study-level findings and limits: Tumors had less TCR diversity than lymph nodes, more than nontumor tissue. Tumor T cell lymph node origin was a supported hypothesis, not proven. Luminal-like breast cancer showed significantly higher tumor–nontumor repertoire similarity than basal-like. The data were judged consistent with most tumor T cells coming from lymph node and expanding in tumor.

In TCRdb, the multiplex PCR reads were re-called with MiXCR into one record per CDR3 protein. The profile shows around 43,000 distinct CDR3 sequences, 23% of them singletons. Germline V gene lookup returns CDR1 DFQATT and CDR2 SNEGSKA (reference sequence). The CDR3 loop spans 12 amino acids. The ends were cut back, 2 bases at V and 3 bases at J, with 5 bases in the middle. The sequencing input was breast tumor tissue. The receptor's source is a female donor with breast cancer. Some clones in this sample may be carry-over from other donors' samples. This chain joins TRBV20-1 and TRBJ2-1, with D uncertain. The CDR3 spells CSARNDYNEQFF. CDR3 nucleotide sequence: TGCAGTGCTAGAAACGACTACAATGAGCAGTTCTTC.